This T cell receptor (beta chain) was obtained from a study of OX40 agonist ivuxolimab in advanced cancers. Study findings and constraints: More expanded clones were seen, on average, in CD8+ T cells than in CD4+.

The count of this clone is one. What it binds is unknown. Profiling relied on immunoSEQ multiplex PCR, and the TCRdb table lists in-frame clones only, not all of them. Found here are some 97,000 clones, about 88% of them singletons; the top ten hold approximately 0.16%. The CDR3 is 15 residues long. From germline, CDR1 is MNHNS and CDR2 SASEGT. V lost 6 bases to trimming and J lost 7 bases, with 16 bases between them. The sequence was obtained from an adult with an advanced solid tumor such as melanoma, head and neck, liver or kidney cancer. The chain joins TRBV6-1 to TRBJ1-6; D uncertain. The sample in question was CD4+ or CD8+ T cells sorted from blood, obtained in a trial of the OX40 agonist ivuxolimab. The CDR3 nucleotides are TGTGCCAGCAGAAATGGAGCCGGGGAAAATTCACCCCTCCACTTT. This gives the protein CASRNGAGENSPLHF.